This is a list of T cell receptor beta chains from one sample in a study of blood T cell repertoires in COVID-19. The assay was immunoSEQ multiplex PCR, and TCRdb's table has in-frame clones only and misses some. The sample comprises 200,000 to 250,000 clones, roughly 82% of which are singletons, and approximately 2.1% rests with the top ten. The sequenced sample consisted of PBMCs or T cells enriched from blood (not recorded which). Source of these receptors: a woman aged 45-65 years who had recovered from COVID-19. Both conserved end residues are part of each CDR3. The D gene is left open where the match is weak. Only some rows state a clone size, as once, few, many or a class for expanded clones.

CDR3 protein	CDR3 DNA	D gene	clone size	V gene	J gene
CATSPGGRFYNEQFF	TGTGCCACCAGCCCGGGGGGCCGATTTTACAATGAGCAGTTCTTC	.	.	TRBV15	TRBJ2-1
CASSPSVGGTDTQYF	TGCGCCAGCAGCCCCTCCGTGGGAGGGACAGATACGCAGTATTTT	TRBD2	.	TRBV4-3	TRBJ2-3
CASSQKDSTYEQYF	TGCGCCAGCAGCCAGAAAGACAGTACCTACGAGCAGTACTTC	.	once	TRBV4-1	TRBJ2-7
CASRGTGGEAFF	TGTGCCAGCAGGGGTACCGGGGGTGAAGCTTTCTTT	.	.	TRBV12-3/TRBV12-4	TRBJ1-1
CASSLGQFTEAFF	TGTGCCAGTAGTTTAGGACAGTTCACTGAAGCTTTCTTT	.	.	TRBV19	TRBJ1-1
CASSQVGRTGTYYEQYF	TGTGCCAGCAGCCAAGTGGGCCGGACAGGAACCTACTACGAGCAGTACTTC	TRBD1	.	TRBV14	TRBJ2-7
CASSQTPGTGLATEAFF	TGCGCCAGCAGCCAGACTCCCGGGACAGGGTTAGCTACTGAAGCTTTCTTT	TRBD1	.	TRBV4-1	TRBJ1-1
CASSDNRVNYGYTF	TGTGCCAGCAGTGATAACAGGGTCAACTATGGCTACACCTTC	.	.	TRBV2	TRBJ1-2
CASSTQLAAITEAFF	TGTGCCAGTAGCACTCAACTAGCAGCTATCACTGAAGCTTTCTTT	.	once	TRBV19	TRBJ1-1
CASRAAGGVLYEQYF	TGTGCCAGCAGAGCAGCGGGAGGAGTACTATACGAGCAGTACTTC	TRBD2	once	TRBV6-6	TRBJ2-7
CASSLTSRVGQPQHF	TGTGCCAGCAGCCTGACCAGCAGGGTGGGACAGCCCCAGCATTTT	.	once	TRBV6-2/TRBV6-3	TRBJ1-5
CATSPTGGGETQYF	TGTGCTACCTCCCCCACTGGAGGAGGAGAGACCCAGTACTTC	.	once	TRBV7-7	TRBJ2-5
CASSQGVYTEAFF	TGTGCCAGCAGCCAGGGGGTGTACACTGAAGCTTTCTTT	TRBD1	.	TRBV7-3	TRBJ1-1
CASSPQYNQPQHF	TGTGCCAGCAGCCCACAGTACAATCAGCCCCAGCATTTT	.	.	TRBV6-5	TRBJ1-5
CASSLGLGQGNQPQHF	TGTGCCAGCAGCTTGGGTCTGGGACAGGGTAATCAGCCCCAGCATTTT	TRBD1	.	TRBV7-2	TRBJ1-5
CASSYRTAGNTIYF	TGTGCCAGCAGTTACCGGACAGCTGGAAACACCATATATTTT	.	many	TRBV6-2/TRBV6-3	TRBJ1-3
CASSFHSVLAGGWEQYF	TGTGCCAGCAGCTTTCACTCGGTACTAGCGGGAGGTTGGGAGCAGTACTTC	TRBD2	.	TRBV13	TRBJ2-7
CASSLTGAGISSYNEQFF	TGTGCCAGCAGCCTGACAGGGGCGGGGATTAGCTCCTACAATGAGCAGTTCTTC	TRBD1	.	TRBV7-6	TRBJ2-1
CASSGDSDEAFF	TGCGCCAGCAGCGGGGACAGCGATGAAGCTTTCTTT	TRBD1	.	TRBV5-1	TRBJ1-1
CASSPYTGELFF	TGTGCCAGCAGCCCTTACACCGGGGAGCTGTTTTTT	.	once	TRBV11-3	TRBJ2-2
CASRLGGPDTGELFF	TGTGCCAGCCGACTCGGGGGGCCGGACACCGGGGAGCTGTTTTTT	.	.	TRBV6-6	TRBJ2-2
CASSHGGGGSGTNTGELFF	TGTGCCAGCTCCCACGGGGGAGGTGGCTCGGGAACGAACACCGGGGAGCTGTTTTTT	.	.	TRBV18	TRBJ2-2
CASSLSPGGGSYEQYF	TGTGCCAGCAGTTTATCGCCTGGGGGGGGATCCTACGAGCAGTACTTC	TRBD2	.	TRBV27	TRBJ2-7
CASSFSSNQPQHF	TGTGCCAGCAGTTTCAGTAGCAATCAGCCCCAGCATTTT	.	.	TRBV27	TRBJ1-5
CASIKGFGRSGDEQFF	TGTGCCAGCATTAAGGGTTTCGGGAGGAGTGGCGATGAGCAGTTCTTC	TRBD2	.	TRBV7-9	TRBJ2-1
CASSYPSQPQHF	TGTGCCAGCAGTTATCCCTCTCAGCCCCAGCATTTT	.	few	TRBV28	TRBJ1-5
CASSVDRAQETQYF	TGTGCCAGCAGCGTAGACAGGGCCCAAGAGACCCAGTACTTC	.	.	TRBV9	TRBJ2-5
CSVEDYNEQFF	TGCAGCGTGGAGGACTACAATGAGCAGTTCTTC	.	.	TRBV29-1	TRBJ2-1
CAWSVQAAGSPLHF	TGTGCCTGGAGTGTACAGGCGGCCGGCTCACCCCTCCACTTT	.	.	TRBV30	TRBJ1-6
CASSPVGVQPQHF	TGTGCCAGCAGCCCCGTAGGGGTTCAGCCCCAGCATTTT	.	.	TRBV7-9	TRBJ1-5
CAISVRQNTGELFF	TGTGCCATCAGTGTCAGACAAAACACCGGGGAGCTGTTTTTT	.	.	TRBV10-3	TRBJ2-2